This TCR beta chain was obtained from a study of T-cell reconstitution after alpha-beta-depleted transplantation in children. This clonotype has a handful of counts. Its antigen is not identified. The study, taken as a whole, reports: By about two months after transplant, alpha-beta T cells reportedly arose from several hundred graft clones that had expanded. T-cell numbers and diversity one year post-transplant derived largely from freshly generated T cells. Recipient T cells and thymic progenitors that survived were the source of the high TCRbeta diversity seen at day 60 in some patients.

Germline V gene lookup returns CDR1 SGHRS and CDR2 YFSETQ. V was cut by 2 bases and J by 0 bases, with 9 bases left in between. The length of the CDR3 is 14 residues. Using unique molecular identifiers, the investigators prepared the TCRbeta library. Each CDR3 protein is one row after TCRdb ran MiXCR on the PCR reads. The sample consists of 780,000 or so distinct CDR3 sequences, roughly 15% of them appearing once. The source was PBMCs, mostly from graft donor cells, collected 360 days after TCRalphabeta/CD19-depleted stem cell transplant. The V gene is TRBV5-1, the J gene TRBJ2-7; D unresolved. The TCR originated in a male patient aged 10 to 17 who had a stem cell transplant for acute lymphoblastic leukemia, so the T cells may come from the graft donor. CDR3 bases: TGCGCCAGCAGCTTCTCACAGAGCTCCTACGAGCAGTACTTC. Its protein is CASSFSQSSYEQYF.